At least ten counts were recorded for the clone carrying this TCR beta chain. The data stem from a study of HIV-infected patients and healthy controls. cDNA was made from 500 ng RNA using alpha and beta constant primers. Alpha and beta chain libraries were made separately by chain-specific third strand synthesis with multiplexing indices. TCRdb called the 5' RACE reads again in MiXCR, with one record for every CDR3 protein. Among 18,000 or so distinct CDR3 sequences, around 8.2% were seen once, and the ten largest hold about 6.7%. No cell fractionation was done, so the repertoire covers all unsorted peripheral blood T cells. The RNA source was a roughly 2.6 ml peripheral blood draw. Germline loops: CDR1 SGHRS, CDR2 YFSETQ. V lost 1 base and J lost 9; bases outside the gene matches: 6. The CDR3 totals 14 residues.

Sequencing was done on a sample of blood. This receptor was identified in an adult in good health. The chain joins TRBV5-1 to TRBJ2-1, with TRBD1 identical over 8 bases. This CDR3 is CASSLSQGAGEQFF. Here the CDR3 DNA reads TGCGCCAGCAGCTTGAGTCAGGGGGCGGGTGAGCAGTTCTTC.